This T cell receptor (beta chain) was observed in a study of regulatory T cells in long-lasting Graves disease. This clonotype was observed at least ten times. Building of the TCR beta libraries involved iRepertoire HTBI primers and Arm-PCR of CDR3 regions. Under the authors' procedure: Identification across samples found 60 to 75 TRBV and some 15 TRBJ segments. TCRdb ran MiXCR on the multiplex PCR reads and lists one entry per CDR3 protein. These V and J calls are TCRdb output, not the study's own analysis. The sample lists 250,000 to 300,000 distinct CDR3 sequences; under 20% were seen once. Stated time point: newly diagnosed GD, antithyroid drugs for less than 3 months. Generation of the TCR library employed RNA extracted from PBMCs. This sample also belongs to another study, concerning T cells in Graves' hyperthyroidism and ophthalmopathy. That work states: Also found in blood were most expanded thyroid clonotypes above 0.001.

This TCR derives from a young woman with Graves disease. This sample comprised peripheral blood mononuclear cells (PBMCs), obtained at new diagnosis, from a patient treated with antithyroid drugs.

The CDR3 sequence is CASNGQYSNQPQHF. CDR3 in DNA: TGTGCCAGCAACGGACAGTATAGCAATCAGCCCCAGCATTTT. The chain links TRBV6-1 to TRBJ1-5, with D possibly matching TRBD1 (6 bases). Germline V gene data show CDR1 as MNHNS and CDR2 as SASEGT. The CDR3 consists of 14 residues. Trimming took off 7 bases at V and 0 bases at J, with 10 bases between the two ends.